These T cell receptor beta chains were read from a single sample in a study of T cell responses to AZD1222 COVID-19 vaccine. Sequencing was performed with immunoSEQ multiplex PCR; in TCRdb, only in-frame clones are kept and a portion is missing. This table has under 200,000 clones, approximately 94% appearing once. Sequencing was performed on peripheral blood, taken on day 0 of AZD1222 vaccination. Receptors originate from an adult in good health. CDR3s include the opening cysteine and the closing phenylalanine or tryptophan. The D gene is left open where the match is weak. The size entry is marked missing in some rows and otherwise reads once, few, many or a size class.

clone_size: .; d_call: TRBD2; j_call: TRBJ2-7; v_call: TRBV28; cdr3_aa: CASSHNGERERSYEQYF; cdr3_nt: TGTGCCAGCAGCCATAACGGGGAGCGGGAGCGGTCCTACGAGCAGTACTTC
clone_size: .; d_call: .; j_call: TRBJ2-4; v_call: TRBV5-1; cdr3_aa: CASSRSRDLLAKNIQYF; cdr3_nt: TGCGCCAGCAGCAGATCCCGGGACTTACTAGCCAAAAACATTCAGTACTTC
clone_size: .; d_call: .; j_call: TRBJ2-1; v_call: TRBV24-1; cdr3_aa: CATSAWNEQFF; cdr3_nt: TGTGCCACCAGTGCCTGGAATGAGCAGTTCTTC
clone_size: .; d_call: .; j_call: TRBJ1-4; v_call: TRBV13; cdr3_aa: CASSLGGTNEKLFF; cdr3_nt: TGTGCCAGCAGCTTAGGGGGAACTAATGAAAAACTGTTTTTT
clone_size: .; d_call: .; j_call: TRBJ2-7; v_call: TRBV9; cdr3_aa: CASSVDTGSFSYEQYF; cdr3_nt: TGTGCCAGCAGCGTAGATACAGGGAGCTTCTCCTACGAGCAGTACTTC
clone_size: .; d_call: TRBD2; j_call: TRBJ2-7; v_call: TRBV18; cdr3_aa: CASSPLGLAGAGEQYF; cdr3_nt: TGTGCCAGCTCACCACTGGGACTAGCGGGAGCCGGCGAGCAGTACTTC
clone_size: once; d_call: TRBD1; j_call: TRBJ1-1; v_call: TRBV27; cdr3_aa: CASSQRQGSTEAFF; cdr3_nt: TGTGCCAGCAGTCAAAGACAGGGTTCCACTGAAGCTTTCTTT
clone_size: .; d_call: .; j_call: TRBJ2-7; v_call: TRBV3-1/TRBV3-2; cdr3_aa: CASSQVPGSYSYEQYF; cdr3_nt: TGTGCCAGCAGCCAAGTTCCCGGCTCATACTCCTACGAGCAGTACTTC
clone_size: .; d_call: .; j_call: TRBJ1-5; v_call: TRBV20-1; cdr3_aa: CSASLGDRLDNQPQHF; cdr3_nt: TGCAGTGCTAGTTTAGGAGACCGGCTGGACAATCAGCCCCAGCATTTT
clone_size: .; d_call: .; j_call: TRBJ2-7; v_call: TRBV10-3; cdr3_aa: CAPSPGVKYEQYF; cdr3_nt: TGTGCCCCATCCCCCGGAGTAAAATACGAGCAGTACTTC
clone_size: .; d_call: .; j_call: TRBJ1-5; v_call: TRBV7-8; cdr3_aa: CASSPRARVDSNQPQHF; cdr3_nt: TGTGCCAGCAGCCCACGGGCCAGGGTGGATAGCAATCAGCCCCAGCATTTT
clone_size: .; d_call: .; j_call: TRBJ2-2; v_call: TRBV9; cdr3_aa: CASSSLNWATDTGELFF; cdr3_nt: TGTGCCAGCAGCTCGCTAAATTGGGCTACTGACACCGGGGAGCTGTTTTTT
clone_size: .; d_call: .; j_call: TRBJ1-1; v_call: TRBV29-1; cdr3_aa: CSVDPGYTEAFF; cdr3_nt: TGCAGCGTTGACCCGGGTTACACTGAAGCTTTCTTT
clone_size: .; d_call: .; j_call: TRBJ1-1; v_call: TRBV5-5; cdr3_aa: CASREWAMNTEAFF; cdr3_nt: TGTGCCAGCAGGGAGTGGGCCATGAACACTGAAGCTTTCTTT
clone_size: .; d_call: TRBD1; j_call: TRBJ1-1; v_call: TRBV18; cdr3_aa: CASSPKEGQGSEAFF; cdr3_nt: TGTGCCAGCTCACCAAAAGAGGGACAGGGCTCTGAAGCTTTCTTT
clone_size: once; d_call: .; j_call: TRBJ1-2; v_call: TRBV6-1; cdr3_aa: CASSEVRVGGYTF; cdr3_nt: TGTGCCAGCAGTGAGGTCCGGGTTGGTGGCTACACCTTC
clone_size: .; d_call: .; j_call: TRBJ1-1; v_call: TRBV12-3/TRBV12-4; cdr3_aa: CASSPGIEAFF; cdr3_nt: TGTGCCAGCAGTCCCGGGATAGAAGCTTTCTTT
clone_size: .; d_call: .; j_call: TRBJ1-6; v_call: TRBV23-1; cdr3_aa: CASSQQGKFNSPLHF; cdr3_nt: TGCGCCAGCAGTCAACAGGGGAAGTTTAATTCACCCCTCCACTTT
clone_size: .; d_call: TRBD1; j_call: TRBJ2-7; v_call: TRBV3-1/TRBV3-2; cdr3_aa: CASSQARQGSTRSYEQYF; cdr3_nt: TGTGCCAGCAGCCAAGCGAGACAGGGGTCGACAAGGTCCTACGAGCAGTACTTC
clone_size: .; d_call: TRBD1; j_call: TRBJ2-7; v_call: TRBV5-6; cdr3_aa: CASSLTGGENEQYF; cdr3_nt: TGTGCCAGCAGCCTTACAGGGGGTGAGAACGAGCAGTACTTC
clone_size: .; d_call: .; j_call: TRBJ2-2; v_call: TRBV9; cdr3_aa: CASSVGGSTGELFF; cdr3_nt: TGTGCCAGCAGCGTAGGAGGGAGCACCGGGGAGCTGTTTTTT
clone_size: once; d_call: TRBD1; j_call: TRBJ2-5; v_call: TRBV7-2; cdr3_aa: CASSQTGFETQYF; cdr3_nt: TGTGCCAGCAGCCAGACAGGGTTTGAGACCCAGTACTTC
clone_size: .; d_call: TRBD1; j_call: TRBJ2-7; v_call: TRBV2; cdr3_aa: CASKIDRASYEQYF; cdr3_nt: TGTGCCTCTAAAATTGACAGGGCCTCCTACGAGCAGTACTTC
clone_size: .; d_call: .; j_call: TRBJ2-1; v_call: TRBV15; cdr3_aa: CATSRDGMKIQFF; cdr3_nt: TGTGCCACCAGCAGAGATGGAATGAAAATCCAGTTCTTC
clone_size: .; d_call: .; j_call: TRBJ1-2; v_call: TRBV5-4; cdr3_aa: CASSSSPRATNYGYTF; cdr3_nt: TGTGCCAGCAGCTCAAGCCCCAGGGCGACTAACTATGGCTACACCTTC
clone_size: .; d_call: .; j_call: TRBJ2-1; v_call: TRBV29-1; cdr3_aa: CSVVGYNEQFF; cdr3_nt: TGCAGCGTTGTAGGGTACAATGAGCAGTTCTTC
clone_size: .; d_call: .; j_call: TRBJ1-2; v_call: TRBV29-1; cdr3_aa: CSVEGGTNYGYTF; cdr3_nt: TGCAGCGTTGAAGGAGGGACTAACTATGGCTACACCTTC
clone_size: .; d_call: TRBD1; j_call: TRBJ2-5; v_call: TRBV7-8; cdr3_aa: CASSSAGQGQETQYF; cdr3_nt: TGTGCCAGCAGTTCCGCGGGACAGGGACAAGAGACCCAGTACTTC
clone_size: few; d_call: .; j_call: TRBJ2-1; v_call: TRBV28; cdr3_aa: CASSLSIPPHEQFF; cdr3_nt: TGTGCCAGCAGTTTATCAATACCCCCCCATGAGCAGTTCTTC
clone_size: .; d_call: .; j_call: TRBJ1-6; v_call: TRBV27; cdr3_aa: CASSLRAEGSPLHF; cdr3_nt: TGTGCCAGCAGTTTACGGGCAGAGGGTTCACCCCTCCACTTT
clone_size: .; d_call: .; j_call: TRBJ2-7; v_call: TRBV12-3/TRBV12-4; cdr3_aa: CASSPSPYEQYF; cdr3_nt: TGTGCCAGCAGTCCCAGTCCCTACGAGCAGTACTTC
clone_size: .; d_call: .; j_call: TRBJ2-7; v_call: TRBV7-9; cdr3_aa: CASSLRWGDSYEQYF; cdr3_nt: TGTGCCAGCAGCTTACGGTGGGGGGACTCCTACGAGCAGTACTTC
clone_size: .; d_call: .; j_call: TRBJ1-1; v_call: TRBV30; cdr3_aa: CAWNAGPMNTEAFF; cdr3_nt: TGTGCCTGGAATGCAGGGCCCATGAACACTGAAGCTTTCTTT
clone_size: .; d_call: .; j_call: TRBJ2-1; v_call: TRBV27; cdr3_aa: CASSFRRDKGNEQFF; cdr3_nt: TGTGCCAGCAGTTTTAGGCGGGACAAGGGCAATGAGCAGTTCTTC
clone_size: .; d_call: TRBD1; j_call: TRBJ1-5; v_call: TRBV27; cdr3_aa: CASRPGTGRAVQPQHF; cdr3_nt: TGTGCCAGCAGACCAGGGACAGGGCGAGCGGTTCAGCCCCAGCATTTT
clone_size: .; d_call: TRBD1; j_call: TRBJ2-1; v_call: TRBV28; cdr3_aa: CASSLPGQGAQNEQFF; cdr3_nt: TGTGCCAGCAGTTTACCAGGACAGGGGGCGCAAAATGAGCAGTTCTTC
clone_size: .; d_call: .; j_call: TRBJ2-2; v_call: TRBV7-9; cdr3_aa: CASSFAGFGSGELFF; cdr3_nt: TGTGCCAGCAGCTTCGCCGGGTTTGGTTCCGGGGAGCTGTTTTTT
clone_size: once; d_call: .; j_call: TRBJ2-3; v_call: TRBV5-1; cdr3_aa: CASSPRMEDTQYF; cdr3_nt: TGCGCCAGCAGCCCCCGGATGGAAGATACGCAGTATTTT
clone_size: .; d_call: .; j_call: TRBJ1-1; v_call: TRBV3-1/TRBV3-2; cdr3_aa: CASSQNRQDRHTEAFF; cdr3_nt: TGTGCCAGCAGCCAAAATCGACAGGACAGACACACTGAAGCTTTCTTT
clone_size: .; d_call: TRBD2; j_call: TRBJ2-5; v_call: TRBV28; cdr3_aa: CASSLVTGLAGEYQETQYF; cdr3_nt: TGTGCCAGCAGTTTAGTCACGGGACTAGCGGGAGAGTACCAAGAGACCCAGTACTTC
clone_size: .; d_call: .; j_call: TRBJ1-5; v_call: TRBV19; cdr3_aa: CASSMGREYQPQHF; cdr3_nt: TGTGCCAGTAGTATGGGCAGGGAGTATCAGCCCCAGCATTTT
clone_size: .; d_call: .; j_call: TRBJ2-3; v_call: TRBV18; cdr3_aa: CASSPGPGGDTQYF; cdr3_nt: TGTGCCAGCTCACCAGGACCCGGGGGAGATACGCAGTATTTT
clone_size: .; d_call: TRBD1; j_call: TRBJ2-7; v_call: TRBV30; cdr3_aa: CAWSVSPGGHEQYF; cdr3_nt: TGTGCCTGGAGTGTATCTCCAGGGGGCCACGAGCAGTACTTC
clone_size: few; d_call: .; j_call: TRBJ1-1; v_call: TRBV30; cdr3_aa: CAWSVRTNTEAFF; cdr3_nt: TGTGCCTGGAGTGTACGGACGAACACTGAAGCTTTCTTT
clone_size: .; d_call: TRBD1; j_call: TRBJ1-3; v_call: TRBV29-1; cdr3_aa: CSVEEGQGAGNTIYF; cdr3_nt: TGCAGCGTTGAAGAGGGACAGGGGGCTGGAAACACCATATATTTT
clone_size: .; d_call: .; j_call: TRBJ1-1; v_call: TRBV7-9; cdr3_aa: CASSSEGNTEAFF; cdr3_nt: TGTGCCAGCAGCTCTGAAGGGAACACTGAAGCTTTCTTT
clone_size: .; d_call: .; j_call: TRBJ1-4; v_call: TRBV28; cdr3_aa: CASSLGTRNNEKLFF; cdr3_nt: TGTGCCAGCAGTTTAGGGACTCGTAATAATGAAAAACTGTTTTTT
clone_size: .; d_call: .; j_call: TRBJ2-3; v_call: TRBV29-1; cdr3_aa: CSVRSTIPGDTQYF; cdr3_nt: TGCAGCGTTAGGTCGACCATTCCGGGAGATACGCAGTATTTT
clone_size: .; d_call: .; j_call: TRBJ2-7; v_call: TRBV27; cdr3_aa: CASSLTGGTGSYEQYF; cdr3_nt: TGTGCCAGCAGCCTAACAGGAGGGACGGGATCCTACGAGCAGTACTTC
clone_size: .; d_call: TRBD1; j_call: TRBJ1-5; v_call: TRBV6-5; cdr3_aa: CASRTGSSNQPQHF; cdr3_nt: TGTGCCAGCAGGACAGGGTCAAGCAATCAGCCCCAGCATTTT
clone_size: .; d_call: .; j_call: TRBJ2-7; v_call: TRBV1; cdr3_aa: CTSSQDLGTGVHEQYF; cdr3_nt: TGCACCAGCAGCCAAGATCTAGGGACAGGGGTCCACGAGCAGTACTTC
clone_size: .; d_call: TRBD1; j_call: TRBJ1-2; v_call: TRBV14; cdr3_aa: CASSQDRTGRDGYTF; cdr3_nt: TGTGCCAGCAGCCAAGATCGGACAGGGAGGGATGGCTACACCTTC
clone_size: .; d_call: TRBD1; j_call: TRBJ1-1; v_call: TRBV10-2; cdr3_aa: CASKNIVTGVTEAFF; cdr3_nt: TGCGCCAGCAAAAACATAGTGACAGGGGTAACTGAAGCTTTCTTT
clone_size: once; d_call: TRBD2; j_call: TRBJ2-1; v_call: TRBV7-3; cdr3_aa: CASSPRGTSGRVHYNEQFF; cdr3_nt: TGTGCCAGCAGCCCGCGAGGGACTAGCGGGAGGGTACACTACAATGAGCAGTTCTTC
clone_size: .; d_call: TRBD2; j_call: TRBJ2-3; v_call: TRBV6-5; cdr3_aa: CASSYLAGGADTQYF; cdr3_nt: TGTGCCAGCAGTTACCTGGCGGGGGGGGCAGATACGCAGTATTTT
clone_size: .; d_call: .; j_call: TRBJ2-2; v_call: TRBV7-3; cdr3_aa: CASSLGRNTGELFF; cdr3_nt: TGTGCCAGCAGCTTAGGCAGAAACACCGGGGAGCTGTTTTTT
clone_size: .; d_call: .; j_call: TRBJ2-3; v_call: TRBV6-1; cdr3_aa: CASSEGVGTADTQYF; cdr3_nt: TGTGCCAGCAGTGAGGGGGTGGGTACCGCAGATACGCAGTATTTT
clone_size: .; d_call: .; j_call: TRBJ2-1; v_call: TRBV3-1/TRBV3-2; cdr3_aa: CASSQEGSGFSYNEQFF; cdr3_nt: TGTGCCAGCAGCCAAGAAGGTAGTGGTTTCTCCTACAATGAGCAGTTCTTC
clone_size: .; d_call: .; j_call: TRBJ2-7; v_call: TRBV28; cdr3_aa: CASSLRGGGSSYEQYF; cdr3_nt: TGTGCCAGCAGTTTACGAGGGGGAGGGTCGTCCTACGAGCAGTACTTC